Listed here are 10 T cell receptor beta chains from one sample, sequenced in a study of shared clonotypes between healthy human individuals. Profiling relied on immunoSEQ multiplex PCR, and the TCRdb table lists in-frame clones only, not all of them. The repertoire holds 1.5 million to 2.5 million clones, with about 95% as singletons. Positively selected for CCR7, the CD45RO-negative cells used as naive CD8 cells excluded terminally differentiated effector memory CD45RA+ cells. Sequenced: naive CD8+ T cells sorted from blood. Every receptor here comes from a man aged 18 to 29 in good health.

On this clone: This sample also contains other DNA sequences that code for the same CDR3. The CDR3 nucleotides are TGTGCCAGCAGCGGCCTGGAGAACGAGCAGTACTTC. This codes for CASSGLENEQYF. This chain uses TRBV9 with TRBJ2-7, with D unresolved. V lost 3 bases and J lost 5, with 9 bases in between. Germline CDR1 is SGDLS and CDR2 is YYNGEE. The CDR3 totals 12 residues.

The chain joins TRBV13 to TRBJ1-2, with a possible D match to TRBD1 (6 bases). The CDR3 is made up of 14 amino acids. Germline lookup yields CDR1 PRHDT and CDR2 FYEKMQ (reference sequence). V dropped 2 bases and J dropped 4 bases, with 11 bases sitting between them. The CDR3 is CASSLTGRFYGYTF. As DNA, the CDR3 is TGTGCCAGCAGCTTAACAGGGCGCTTCTATGGCTACACCTTC.

This rearrangement joins TRBV5-5 to TRBJ2-3; 8 bases are shared with TRBD2. The germline CDR1 and CDR2 sequences are SGHKS and YYEKEE (reference sequence). The CDR3 covers 18 residues. V shed 0 bases, J shed 0 bases, and the junction held 9 bases outside the gene matches. Here the CDR3 reads CASSLAIAGISSTDTQYF. The DNA of the CDR3 is TGTGCCAGCAGCTTGGCGATAGCGGGGATATCTAGCACAGATACGCAGTATTTT.

V usage is TRBV20-1 and J usage is TRBJ2-7; D gene ambiguous. CDR1 is DFQATT and CDR2 is SNEGSKA in the germline V gene (reference sequence). This CDR3 comprises 11 residues. The V end was cut by 5 bases, the J end by 2 bases, with 7 bases between. The CDR3 DNA reads as TGCAGTGCTTCCCACCCCTACGAGCAGTACTTC. The encoded protein is CSASHPYEQYF.

The rearrangement uses TRBV13 and TRBJ2-1; 7 bases map to TRBD2. Trimming took 0 bases from V and 9 from J; bases not matched to a gene: 8. CDR1 PRHDT and CDR2 FYEKMQ come from the germline V gene (reference sequence). CDR3 size: 15 residues. The chain's CDR3 is CASSLGRLTSSEQFF. For the CDR3, the DNA is TGTGCCAGCAGCTTAGGCCGATTGACTAGCAGTGAGCAGTTCTTC.

In regard to this clone: Additional DNA sequences in this sample encode the identical CDR3. The chain carries TRBV9 and TRBJ2-7, with D unresolved. The CDR3 is 14 amino acids. Between the trimmed V and J ends, which lost 0 bases and 2 bases, there was a span of 9 bases. CDR1 and CDR2 (germline): SGDLS, YYNGEE. CDR3 loop: CASSVADGPYEQYF. CDR3 sequence (DNA): TGTGCCAGCAGCGTAGCTGACGGTCCCTACGAGCAGTACTTC.

The rearrangement joins TRBV10-1 to TRBJ2-7; 8 bases align to TRBD1. The length of the CDR3 is 15 residues. The germline V gene has CDR1 WNHNN and CDR2 SYGVQD (reference sequence). J was trimmed by 2 bases and V by 6 bases; bases with no gene match: 9. CDR3 in DNA: TGCGCCAGCAGCGACGGGACAGGATACGCCTACGAGCAGTACTTC. This encodes CASSDGTGYAYEQYF.

The chain uses TRBV7-6 and TRBJ2-1; D remains ambiguous. The V gene's germline CDR1 is SGHVS and CDR2 FNYEAQ. The CDR3 has 14 residues. The germline V and J ends were trimmed by 5 bases and 8 bases, with 16 bases remaining between them. In DNA, the CDR3 is TGTGCCAGCAGCCCCAACATTTACTCAGATGAGCAGTTCTTC. This codes for CASSPNIYSDEQFF. The full variable domain, its missing parts supplied by reference TRBV7-6 and TRBJ2-1, is GAGVSQSPRYKVTKRGQDVALRCDPISGHVSLYWYRQALGQGPEFLTYFNYEAQQDKSGLPNDRFSAERPEGSISTLTIQRTEQRDSAMYRCASSPNIYSDEQFFGPGTRLTVL.

The rearrangement joins TRBV5-6 to TRBJ2-7; D perhaps matches TRBD1 (5 bases). The V end was cut by 0 bases, the J end by 2 bases, with 12 bases between. Germline assignment: CDR1 SGHDT and CDR2 YYEEEE. This CDR3 is 15 amino acids long. The chain's CDR3 is CASSLAPDSPYEQYF. The CDR3 DNA is TGTGCCAGCAGCTTGGCACCCGACAGTCCCTACGAGCAGTACTTC.

V usage is TRBV27 and J usage is TRBJ2-7; TRBD1 matches at 8 bases. The CDR3 totals 15 residues. Looked up from germline, CDR1 is MNHEY and CDR2 is SMNVEV (reference sequence). Trimming cost V 5 bases and J 4 bases; bases outside gene matches: 10. The CDR3 DNA reads TGTGCCAGCAGTCCCGACAGGGGTACTATGTACGAGCAGTACTTC. Amino acids: CASSPDRGTMYEQYF.